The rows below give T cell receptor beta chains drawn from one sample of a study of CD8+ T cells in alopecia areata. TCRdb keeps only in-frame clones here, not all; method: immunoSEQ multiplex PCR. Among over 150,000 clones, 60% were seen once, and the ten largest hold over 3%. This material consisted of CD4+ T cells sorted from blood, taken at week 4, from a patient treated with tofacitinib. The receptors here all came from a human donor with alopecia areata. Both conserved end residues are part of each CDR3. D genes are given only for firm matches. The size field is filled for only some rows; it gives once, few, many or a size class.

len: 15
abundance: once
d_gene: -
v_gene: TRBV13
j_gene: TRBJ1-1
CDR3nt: TGTGCCAGCAGCGGACTGCCACGGGAGAACACTGAAGCTTTCTTT
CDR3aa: CASSGLPRENTEAFF

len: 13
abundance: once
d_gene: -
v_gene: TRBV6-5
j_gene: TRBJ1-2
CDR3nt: TGTGCCAGCACCACGGGGGGATCGTATGGCTACACCTTC
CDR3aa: CASTTGGSYGYTF

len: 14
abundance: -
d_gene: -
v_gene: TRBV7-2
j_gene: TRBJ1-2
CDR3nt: TGTGCCAGCAGCTTACTAAGGTCTAACTATGGCTACACCTTC
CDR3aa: CASSLLRSNYGYTF

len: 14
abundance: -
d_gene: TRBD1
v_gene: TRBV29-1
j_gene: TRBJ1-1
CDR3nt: TGCAGCGTTGCTACCGGGACAGGGGGTGTACGGGCTTTCTTT
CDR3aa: CSVATGTGGVRAFF

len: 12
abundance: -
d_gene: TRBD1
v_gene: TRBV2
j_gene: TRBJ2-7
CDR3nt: TGTGCCAGCAGGGCAGGGGGTTACGAGCAGTACTTC
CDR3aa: CASRAGGYEQYF

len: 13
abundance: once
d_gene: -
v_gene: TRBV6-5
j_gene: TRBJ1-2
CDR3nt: TGTGCCAGCAGTATCCGGGAAGACTATGGCTACACCTTC
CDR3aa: CASSIREDYGYTF

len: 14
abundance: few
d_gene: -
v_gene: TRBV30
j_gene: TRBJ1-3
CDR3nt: TGTGCCTGGAATCAGCCAGGCTCTCGAAACACCATATATTTT
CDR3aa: CAWNQPGSRNTIYF

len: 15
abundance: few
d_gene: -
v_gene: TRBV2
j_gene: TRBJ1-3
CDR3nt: TGTGCCAGCAGTAATCAGGCTACCTCTGGAAACACCATATATTTT
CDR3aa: CASSNQATSGNTIYF

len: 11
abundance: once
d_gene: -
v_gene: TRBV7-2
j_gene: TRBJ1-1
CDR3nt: TGTGCCAGCAGCTCTAAGACTGAAGCTTTCTTT
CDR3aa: CASSSKTEAFF

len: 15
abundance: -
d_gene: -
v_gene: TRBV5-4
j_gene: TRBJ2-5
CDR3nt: TGTGCCAGCAGCACGGGACGGGGGTACCAAGAGACCCAGTACTTC
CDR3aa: CASSTGRGYQETQYF

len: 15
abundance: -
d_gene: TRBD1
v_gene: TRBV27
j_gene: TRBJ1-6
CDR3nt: TGTGCCAGCAGGCGACAGGGGGCCTTCAATTCACCCCTCCACTTT
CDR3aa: CASRRQGAFNSPLHF

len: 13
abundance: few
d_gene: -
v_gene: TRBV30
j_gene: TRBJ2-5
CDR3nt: TGTGCCTGGAGTGCCAACCCAAGGGGGACCCAGTACTTC
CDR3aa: CAWSANPRGTQYF

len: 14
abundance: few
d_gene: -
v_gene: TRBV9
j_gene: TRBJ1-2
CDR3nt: TGTGCCAGCAGCTCCAGTGGAGGGGACTATGGCTACACCTTC
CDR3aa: CASSSSGGDYGYTF

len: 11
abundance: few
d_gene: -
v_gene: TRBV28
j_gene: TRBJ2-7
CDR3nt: TGTGCCAGCAGTGCCACCAGCGGGCAGTACTTC
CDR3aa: CASSATSGQYF

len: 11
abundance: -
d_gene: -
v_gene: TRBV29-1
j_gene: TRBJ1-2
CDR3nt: TGCAGCGTTGGGGGTACGGATGGCTACACCTTC
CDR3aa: CSVGGTDGYTF

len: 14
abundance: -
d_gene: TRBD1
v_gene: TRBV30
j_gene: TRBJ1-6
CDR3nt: TGTGCCTGGAGTGTAGACAGGGGAGACTCACCCCTCCACTTT
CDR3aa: CAWSVDRGDSPLHF

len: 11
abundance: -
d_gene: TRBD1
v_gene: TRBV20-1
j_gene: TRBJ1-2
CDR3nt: TGCAGTGCCCCCAGGGGGAATGGCTACACCTTC
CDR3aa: CSAPRGNGYTF

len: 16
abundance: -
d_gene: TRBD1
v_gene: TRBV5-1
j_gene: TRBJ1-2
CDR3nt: TGCGCCAGCAGCCCGAGGCCTCTGGACAGGGGGTATGGCTACACCTTC
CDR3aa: CASSPRPLDRGYGYTF

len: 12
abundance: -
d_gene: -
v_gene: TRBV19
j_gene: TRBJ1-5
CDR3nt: TGTGCCAGTAGTCGACAGAAAGACCCCCAGCATTTT
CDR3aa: CASSRQKDPQHF

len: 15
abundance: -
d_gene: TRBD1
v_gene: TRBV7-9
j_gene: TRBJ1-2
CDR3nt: TGTGCCAGCAGCGAAAGGACAGGGGGCAGATCTGGCTACACCTTC
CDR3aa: CASSERTGGRSGYTF

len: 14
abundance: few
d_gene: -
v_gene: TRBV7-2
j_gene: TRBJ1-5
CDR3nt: TGTGCCAGCAGCTTGGGCATACGGGTTCAGCCCCAGCATTTT
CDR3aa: CASSLGIRVQPQHF

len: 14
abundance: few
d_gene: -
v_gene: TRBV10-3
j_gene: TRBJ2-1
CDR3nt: TGTGCCATCAGTGATCCGAGGGGGATTCATGCAGGGATCTTC
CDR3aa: CAISDPRGIHAGIF

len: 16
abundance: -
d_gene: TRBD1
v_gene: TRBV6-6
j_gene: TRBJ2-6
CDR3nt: TGTGCCAGCGGAGGACAGGAGTTCTCTGGGGCCAACGTCCTGACTTTC
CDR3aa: CASGGQEFSGANVLTF

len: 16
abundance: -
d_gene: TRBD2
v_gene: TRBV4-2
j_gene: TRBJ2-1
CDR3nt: TGTGCCAGCAGCCAAACTAGCGGGGCATTCTACAATGAGCAGTTCTTC
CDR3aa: CASSQTSGAFYNEQFF

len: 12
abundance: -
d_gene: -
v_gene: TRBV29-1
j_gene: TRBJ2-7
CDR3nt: TGCAGCGTTGAAGGGGGCGGCTACGAGCAGTACTTC
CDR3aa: CSVEGGGYEQYF

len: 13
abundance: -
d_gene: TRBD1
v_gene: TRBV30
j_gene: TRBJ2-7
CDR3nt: TGTGCCGGTACGGCAGGGGGTCGTTACGAGCAGTACTTC
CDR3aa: CAGTAGGRYEQYF

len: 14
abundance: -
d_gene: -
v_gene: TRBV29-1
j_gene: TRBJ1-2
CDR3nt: TGCAGCGTTGATGAACAGGGTACAAGCTATGGCTACACCTTC
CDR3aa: CSVDEQGTSYGYTF

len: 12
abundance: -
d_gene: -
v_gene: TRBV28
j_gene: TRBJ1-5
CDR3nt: TGTGCCAGCAGTTTTGCTAATCAGCCCCAGCATTTT
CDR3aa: CASSFANQPQHF

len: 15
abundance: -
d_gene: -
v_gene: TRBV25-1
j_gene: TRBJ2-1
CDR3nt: TGTGCCAGCAGTGAATTTAAACAAGTTAACAATGAGCAGTTCTTC
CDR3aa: CASSEFKQVNNEQFF

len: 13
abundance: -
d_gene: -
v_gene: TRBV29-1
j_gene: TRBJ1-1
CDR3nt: TGCAGCGCGGGGCAAAAGGTAAATGCTGAAGCTTTCTTT
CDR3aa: CSAGQKVNAEAFF

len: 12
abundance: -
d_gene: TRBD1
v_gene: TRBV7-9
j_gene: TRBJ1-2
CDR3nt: TGTGCCAGCAGCCCAGGACAGGGCAGCTACACCTTC
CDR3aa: CASSPGQGSYTF

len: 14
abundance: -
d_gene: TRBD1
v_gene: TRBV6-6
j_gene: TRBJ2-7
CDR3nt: TGTGCCAGCAGCCGAACAGGGGGCCGGTACGAGCAGTACTTC
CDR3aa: CASSRTGGRYEQYF

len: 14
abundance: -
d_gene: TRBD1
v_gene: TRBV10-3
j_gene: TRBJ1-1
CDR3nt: TGTGCCATCAGTGGTGTAGGGGGCGTCACTGAAGCTTTCTTT
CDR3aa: CAISGVGGVTEAFF

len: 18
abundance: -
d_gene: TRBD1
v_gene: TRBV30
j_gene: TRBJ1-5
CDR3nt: TGTGCCTGGAGTGTAACGGGACAGGGTGCCCTTAGCAATCAGCCCCAGCATTTT
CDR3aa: CAWSVTGQGALSNQPQHF

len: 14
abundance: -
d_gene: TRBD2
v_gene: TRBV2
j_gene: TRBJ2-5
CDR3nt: TGTGCCAGCCTAATAGCGGGTACTCAAGAGACCCAGTACTTC
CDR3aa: CASLIAGTQETQYF

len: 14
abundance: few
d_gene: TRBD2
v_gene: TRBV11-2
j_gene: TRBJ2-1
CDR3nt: TGTGCCAGCAGCTCATTGCGGGGGAATGCTGAGCAGTTCTTC
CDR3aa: CASSSLRGNAEQFF

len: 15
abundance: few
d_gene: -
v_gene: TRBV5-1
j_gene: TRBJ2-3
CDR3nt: TGCGCCAGCAGCTTACAGGCCCGGGGCACAGATACGCAGTATTTT
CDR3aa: CASSLQARGTDTQYF

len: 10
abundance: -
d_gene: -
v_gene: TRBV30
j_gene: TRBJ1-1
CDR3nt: TGTGCCTGGAACGGGGCTGAAGCTTTCTTT
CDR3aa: CAWNGAEAFF

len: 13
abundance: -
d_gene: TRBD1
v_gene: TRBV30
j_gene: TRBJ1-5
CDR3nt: TGTGCCTGGAGTCCAGACAGGGGTCAGCCCCAGCATTTT
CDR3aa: CAWSPDRGQPQHF

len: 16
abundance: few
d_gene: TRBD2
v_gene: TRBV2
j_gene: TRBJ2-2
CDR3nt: TGTGCCAGCAGTGACAGCGGGGGGGCGAACACCGGGGAGCTGTTTTTT
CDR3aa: CASSDSGGANTGELFF

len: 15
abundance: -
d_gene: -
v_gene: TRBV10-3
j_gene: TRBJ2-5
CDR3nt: TGTGCCATCAGTGAAAATGGGGGGGCAGGAGAGACCCAGTACTTC
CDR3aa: CAISENGGAGETQYF

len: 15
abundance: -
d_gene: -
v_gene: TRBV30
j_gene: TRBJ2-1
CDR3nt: TGTGCCTGGAGCTGGGCCAGGGGTGGCTACAATGAGCAGTTCTTC
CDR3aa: CAWSWARGGYNEQFF

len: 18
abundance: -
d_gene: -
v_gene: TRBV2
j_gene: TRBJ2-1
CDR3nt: TGTGCCAGCAGTGAAGCGCCGGGGGGCATAAGCTCCTACAATGAGCAGTTCTTC
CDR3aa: CASSEAPGGISSYNEQFF

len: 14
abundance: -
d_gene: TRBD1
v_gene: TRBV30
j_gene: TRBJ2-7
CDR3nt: TGTGCCTGGAGTCGGAACAGGGGCTCCTACGAGCAGTACTTC
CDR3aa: CAWSRNRGSYEQYF

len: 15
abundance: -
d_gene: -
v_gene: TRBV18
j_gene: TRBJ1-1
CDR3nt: TGTGCCAGCTCCCCGGGGGCGGGGAGGGCCACTGAAGCTTTCTTT
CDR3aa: CASSPGAGRATEAFF

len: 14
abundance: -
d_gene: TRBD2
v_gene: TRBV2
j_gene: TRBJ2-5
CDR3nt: TGTGCCAGCAGACCAGGACTAGCCGGAGAGACCCAGTACTTC
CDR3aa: CASRPGLAGETQYF

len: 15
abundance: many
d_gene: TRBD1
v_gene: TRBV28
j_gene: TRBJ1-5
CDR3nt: TGTGCCAGCAGTAAGACAGGGGGAATAGGTCAGCCCCAGCATTTT
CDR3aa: CASSKTGGIGQPQHF

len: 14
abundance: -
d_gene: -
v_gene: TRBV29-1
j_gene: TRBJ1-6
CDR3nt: TGCAGCGTAGCACAGGGACCCTATAATTCACCCCTCCACTTT
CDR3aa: CSVAQGPYNSPLHF

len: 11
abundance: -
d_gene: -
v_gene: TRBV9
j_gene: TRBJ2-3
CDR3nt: TGTGCCAGCAGCCAGAGAGATACGCAGTATTTT
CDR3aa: CASSQRDTQYF

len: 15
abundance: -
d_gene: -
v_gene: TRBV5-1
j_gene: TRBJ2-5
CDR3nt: TGCGCCAGCAGCCCCGCTGCGAGCTCTCAAGAGACCCAGTACTTC
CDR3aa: CASSPAASSQETQYF

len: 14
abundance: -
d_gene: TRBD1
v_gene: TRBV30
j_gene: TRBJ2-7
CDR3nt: TGTGCCTGGAATAGAGGGGGCGCCTTGGGGGAGCAGTACTTC
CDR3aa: CAWNRGGALGEQYF

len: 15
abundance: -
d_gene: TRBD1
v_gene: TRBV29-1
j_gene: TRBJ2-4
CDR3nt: TGCAGCGTGGGCCTGGTTGGGACAGAGTATCACATTCAGTACTTC
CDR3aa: CSVGLVGTEYHIQYF

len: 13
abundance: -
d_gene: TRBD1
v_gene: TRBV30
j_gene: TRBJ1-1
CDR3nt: TGTGCCTGGGACAGGGGGCGGAAGACTGAAGCTTTCTTT
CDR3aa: CAWDRGRKTEAFF